The T cell receptor (beta chain) described here comes from a study of blood T cells in healthy people across ages. Then a second PCR, running roughly 7 to 11 cycles, was carried out with a sample-barcoded 5' primer and a J-beta primer mix. Every molecule of cDNA carried a tag from a template-switch adaptor with 12 random nucleotides. TCRdb used MiXCR to reprocess the 5' RACE reads, holding one entry per CDR3 protein. The top ten clones hold about 0.69% of a sample with more than 1,000,000 distinct CDR3 sequences, 20% to 25% of them seen once. In germline, CDR1 is SGHNT, CDR2 YENEEA. CDR3 length: 14 amino acids. V lost 7 bases to trimming and J lost 6 bases, with 19 bases between them. The data were also submitted as part of a second study, on T cells of mothers and their children. That investigation notes: For each mother, over 8 million TCR beta CDR3 reads were obtained, and for each child, approximately 3 million.

The rearrangement links TRBV11-3 to TRBJ2-7, with a weak D call TRBD1 (6 bases). The sequenced material came from blood. This receptor was identified in a girl aged 2 to 10 in good health. The CDR3 coding sequence is TGTGCCAGCACCCTAAGCCCACAGGGCCGCGAGCAGTACTTC. This encodes CASTLSPQGREQYF.